Sequencing of this T cell receptor (beta chain) was carried out in a study of T cells in tuberculosis. Overall study context: T cells were selected with CD1B tetramers loaded with glucose monomycolate.

TCRdb's table, derived via immunoSEQ multiplex PCR, lists solely in-frame clones and lacks some. The sample gives roughly 60,000 clones, 81% of which show up once; 10% to 15% is in the top ten. Cells were sorted from thawed PBMC rested overnight and stained with GMM-loaded CD1B tetramer, viability dye and anti-CD3. The lipid loaded on the CD1B tetramers was C32 glucose monomycolate from Rhodococcus equi. CD14-expressing monocytes were removed from PBMC before cryopreservation and sorting. From each donor, about 92,000 tetramer-negative cells were sorted. The V gene end was trimmed by 7 bases and the J gene end by 8 bases; junction bases not matched to a gene: 12. CDR1 is MNHNS and CDR2 is SASEGT in the germline V gene. The CDR3 is made up of 14 amino acids.

The specimen was CD1b-GMM tetramer-negative cells sorted from PBMCs. The TCR originated in an adult woman with latent tuberculosis. The chain links TRBV6-1 to TRBJ2-3; 7 positions agree with TRBD2. CDR3: CASTPRGERGTQYF. CDR3 nucleotides: TGTGCCAGCACCCCCCGGGGGGAAAGAGGTACGCAGTATTTT.